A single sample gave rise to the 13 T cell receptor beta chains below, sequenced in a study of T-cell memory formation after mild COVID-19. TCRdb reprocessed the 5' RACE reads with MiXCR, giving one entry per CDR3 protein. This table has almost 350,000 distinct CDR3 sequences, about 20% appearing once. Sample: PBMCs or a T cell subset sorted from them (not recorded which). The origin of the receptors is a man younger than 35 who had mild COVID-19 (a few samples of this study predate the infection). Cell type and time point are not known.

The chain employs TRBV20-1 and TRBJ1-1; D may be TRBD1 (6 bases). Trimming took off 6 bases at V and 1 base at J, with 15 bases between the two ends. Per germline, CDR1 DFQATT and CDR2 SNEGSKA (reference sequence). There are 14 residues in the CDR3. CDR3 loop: CSAQIGQPNTEAFF. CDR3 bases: TGCAGTGCCCAAATTGGACAGCCGAACACTGAAGCTTTCTTT.

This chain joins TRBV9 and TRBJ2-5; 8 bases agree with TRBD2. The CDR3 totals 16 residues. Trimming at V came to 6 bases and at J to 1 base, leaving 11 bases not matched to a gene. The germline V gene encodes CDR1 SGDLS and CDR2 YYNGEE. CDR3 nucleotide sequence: TGTGCCAGCACCCTAGGGCGGGGGGAACTCCAAGAGACCCAGTACTTC. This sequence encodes CASTLGRGELQETQYF.

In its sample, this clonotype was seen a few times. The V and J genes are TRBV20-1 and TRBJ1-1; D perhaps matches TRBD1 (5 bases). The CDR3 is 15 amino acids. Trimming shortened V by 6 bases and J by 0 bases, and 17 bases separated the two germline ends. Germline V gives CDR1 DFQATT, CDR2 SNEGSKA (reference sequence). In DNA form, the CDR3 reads TGCAGTGCCGGACCTATGACAGTCATGAACACTGAAGCTTTCTTT. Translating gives CSAGPMTVMNTEAFF.

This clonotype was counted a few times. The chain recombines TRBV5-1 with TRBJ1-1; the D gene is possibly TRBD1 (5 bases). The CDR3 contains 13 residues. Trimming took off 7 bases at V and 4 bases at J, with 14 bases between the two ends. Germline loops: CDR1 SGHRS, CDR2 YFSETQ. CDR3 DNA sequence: TGCGCCAGCGATCTAGGGGAGGGCACTGAAGCTTTCTTT. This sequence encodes CASDLGEGTEAFF.

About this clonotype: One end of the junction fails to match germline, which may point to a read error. The CDR3: CASSLRTSPRLNF. Written as DNA, the CDR3 is TGTGCCAGCAGTCTCAGGACTAGCCCCAGGCTGAACTTC. V and J are TRBV12-3 or TRBV12-4 and TRBJ2-5; 8 bases are a match to TRBD2. This CDR3 spans 13 amino acids.

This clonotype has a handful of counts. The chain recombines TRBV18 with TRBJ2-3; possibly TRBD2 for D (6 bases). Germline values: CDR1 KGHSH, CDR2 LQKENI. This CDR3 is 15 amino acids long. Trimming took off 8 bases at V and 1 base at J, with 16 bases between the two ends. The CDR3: CASRGAAYRTDTQYF. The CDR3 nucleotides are TGTGCCAGCCGCGGGGCGGCCTACCGCACAGATACGCAGTATTTT.

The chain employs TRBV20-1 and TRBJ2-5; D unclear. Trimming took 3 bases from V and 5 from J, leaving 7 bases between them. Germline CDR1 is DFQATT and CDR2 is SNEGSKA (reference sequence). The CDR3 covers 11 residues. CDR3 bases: TGCAGTGCTAGTTTCGGGGAGACCCAGTACTTC. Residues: CSASFGETQYF.

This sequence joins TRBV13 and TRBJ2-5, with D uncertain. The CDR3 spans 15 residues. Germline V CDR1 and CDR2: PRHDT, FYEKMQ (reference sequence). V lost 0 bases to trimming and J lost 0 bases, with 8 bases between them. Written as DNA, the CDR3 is TGTGCCAGCAGCTTAGGGCGGTCGTACCAAGAGACCCAGTACTTC. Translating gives CASSLGRSYQETQYF.

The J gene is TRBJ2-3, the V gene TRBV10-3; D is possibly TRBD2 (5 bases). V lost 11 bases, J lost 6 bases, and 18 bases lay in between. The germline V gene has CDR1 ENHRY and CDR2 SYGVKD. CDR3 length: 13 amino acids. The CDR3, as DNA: TGTGCCTCCTCGGAGGCTCGAAGCGATACGCAGTATTTT. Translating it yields CASSEARSDTQYF.

The CDR3 region is CASSRPDRGNGYTF. DNA of the CDR3: TGTGCCAGCAGCCGCCCTGACAGGGGGAATGGCTACACCTTC. V usage is TRBV7-2 and J usage is TRBJ1-2, with TRBD1 matching 9 bases. The CDR3 covers 14 residues. J was trimmed by 6 bases and V by 5 bases; bases with no gene match: 7. Germline CDR1 SGHTA, CDR2 FQGNSA.

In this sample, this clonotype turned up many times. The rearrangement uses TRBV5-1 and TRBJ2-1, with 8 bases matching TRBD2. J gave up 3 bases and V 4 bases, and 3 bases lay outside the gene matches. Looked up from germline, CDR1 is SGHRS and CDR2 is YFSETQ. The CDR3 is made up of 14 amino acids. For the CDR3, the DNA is TGCGCCAGCAGCCCCGGGGGGGGCTACAATGAGCAGTTCTTC. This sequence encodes CASSPGGGYNEQFF.

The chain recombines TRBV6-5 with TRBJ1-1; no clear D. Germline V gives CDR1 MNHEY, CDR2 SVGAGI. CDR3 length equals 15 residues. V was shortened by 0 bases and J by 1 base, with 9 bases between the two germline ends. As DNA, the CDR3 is TGTGCCAGCAGTTACTCGAGAGCAGGGAACACTGAAGCTTTCTTT. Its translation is CASSYSRAGNTEAFF.

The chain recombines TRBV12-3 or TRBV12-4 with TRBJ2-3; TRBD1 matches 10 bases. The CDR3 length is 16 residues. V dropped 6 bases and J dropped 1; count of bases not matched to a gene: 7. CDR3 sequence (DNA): TGTGCCAGCAGGGGGACAGGGGCTCGGGGCACAGATACGCAGTATTTT. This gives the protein CASRGTGARGTDTQYF.